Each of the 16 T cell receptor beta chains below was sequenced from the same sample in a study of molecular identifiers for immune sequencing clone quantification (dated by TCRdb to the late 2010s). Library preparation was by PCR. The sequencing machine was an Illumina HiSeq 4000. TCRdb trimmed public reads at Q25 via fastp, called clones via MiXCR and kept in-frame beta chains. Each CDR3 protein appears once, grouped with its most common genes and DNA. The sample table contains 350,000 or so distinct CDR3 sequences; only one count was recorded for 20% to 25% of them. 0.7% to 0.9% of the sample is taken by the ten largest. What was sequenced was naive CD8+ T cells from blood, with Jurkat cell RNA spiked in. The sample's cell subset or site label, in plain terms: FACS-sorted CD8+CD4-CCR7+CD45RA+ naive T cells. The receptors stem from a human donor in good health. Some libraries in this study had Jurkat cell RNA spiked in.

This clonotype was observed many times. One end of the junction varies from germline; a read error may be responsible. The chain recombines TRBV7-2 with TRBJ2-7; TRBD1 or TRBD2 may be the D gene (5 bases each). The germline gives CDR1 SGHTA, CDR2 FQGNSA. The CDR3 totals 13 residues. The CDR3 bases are TGTGCCAGCAGTTTAGCAGGGAGCTACGAGCAGTACTTC. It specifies CASSLAGSYEQYF.

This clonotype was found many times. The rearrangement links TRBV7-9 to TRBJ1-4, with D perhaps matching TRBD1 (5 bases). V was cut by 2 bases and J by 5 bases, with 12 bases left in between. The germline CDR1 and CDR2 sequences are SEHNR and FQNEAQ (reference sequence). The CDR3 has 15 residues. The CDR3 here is CASSLLQGYNEKLFF. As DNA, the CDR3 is TGTGCCAGCAGCTTACTGCAGGGTTACAATGAAAAACTGTTTTTT. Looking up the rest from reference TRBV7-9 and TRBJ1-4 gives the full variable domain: DTGVSQNPRHKITKRGQNVTFRCDPISEHNRLYWYRQTLGQGPEFLTYFQNEAQLEKSRLLSDRFSAERPKGSFSTLEIQRTEQGDSAMYLCASSLLQGYNEKLFFGSGTQLSVL.

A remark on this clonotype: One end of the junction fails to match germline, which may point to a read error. The chain's CDR3 is CASSLNENEKLLF. The DNA for the CDR3 is TGTGCCAGCAGCTTAAATGAGAATGAAAAACTGCTTTTT. This chain uses TRBV11-2 with TRBJ1-4; D remains ambiguous. Germline V lookup: CDR1 SGHAT, CDR2 FQNNGV. The CDR3 contains 13 residues.

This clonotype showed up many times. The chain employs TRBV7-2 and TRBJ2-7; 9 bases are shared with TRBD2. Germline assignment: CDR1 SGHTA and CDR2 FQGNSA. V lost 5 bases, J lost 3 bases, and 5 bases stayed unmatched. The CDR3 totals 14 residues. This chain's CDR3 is CASSLTAGGYEQYF. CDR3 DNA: TGTGCCAGCAGCCTAACAGCGGGAGGCTACGAGCAGTACTTC.

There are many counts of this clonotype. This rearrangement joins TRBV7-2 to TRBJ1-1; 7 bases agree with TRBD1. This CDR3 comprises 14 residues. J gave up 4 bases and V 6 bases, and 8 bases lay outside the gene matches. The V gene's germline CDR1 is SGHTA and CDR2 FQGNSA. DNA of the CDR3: TGTGCCAGCAGGGAGACAGGGATGAGCACTGAAGCTTTCTTT. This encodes CASRETGMSTEAFF.

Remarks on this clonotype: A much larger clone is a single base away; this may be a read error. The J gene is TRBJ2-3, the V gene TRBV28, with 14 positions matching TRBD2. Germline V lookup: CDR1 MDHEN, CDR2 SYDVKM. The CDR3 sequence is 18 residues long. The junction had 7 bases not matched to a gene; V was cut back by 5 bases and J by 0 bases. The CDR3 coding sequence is TGTGCCAGCAGTGGGGGACTAGCGGGAGCCGGAAGCACAGATACGCAGTATTTT. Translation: CASSGGLAGAGSTDTQYF.

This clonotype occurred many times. CDR3 nucleotides: TGTGCCAGCTCCCTACTTCTGGGGCTAGCGGCAGATACGCAGTATTTT. Amino acid sequence: CASSLLLGLAADTQYF. The genes are TRBV2 and TRBJ2-3; 7 nucleotides agree with TRBD2. J gave up 4 bases and V 8 bases, and 15 bases lay outside the gene matches. This CDR3 contains 16 residues. CDR1 SNHLY and CDR2 FYNNEI come from the germline V gene.

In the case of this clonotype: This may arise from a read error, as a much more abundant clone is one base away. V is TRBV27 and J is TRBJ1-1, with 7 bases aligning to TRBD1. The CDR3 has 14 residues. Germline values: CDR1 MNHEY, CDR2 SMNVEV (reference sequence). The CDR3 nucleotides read TGTGCCAGCATACCAGGGGGGGGAGGAACTGAAGCTGTCTTT. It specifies CASIPGGGGTEAVF.

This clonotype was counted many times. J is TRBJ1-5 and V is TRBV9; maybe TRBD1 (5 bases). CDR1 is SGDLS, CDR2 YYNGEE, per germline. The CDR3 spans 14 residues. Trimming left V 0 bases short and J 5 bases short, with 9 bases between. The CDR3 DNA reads TGTGCCAGCAGCGTAGGGCAGGGCTATCAGCCCCAGCATTTT. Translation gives CASSVGQGYQPQHF. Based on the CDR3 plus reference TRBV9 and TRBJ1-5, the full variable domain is DSGVTQTPKHLITATGQRVTLRCSPRSGDLSVYWYQQSLDQGLQFLIQYYNGEERAKGNILERFSAQQFPDLHSELNLSSLELGDSALYFCASSVGQGYQPQHFGDGTRLSIL.

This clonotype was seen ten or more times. The CDR3 bases are TGCGCCAGCAAGACGGGGGGGGTAGAAGATACGCAGTATTTT. Protein sequence: CASKTGGVEDTQYF. The chain is built from TRBV5-1 and TRBJ2-3; 8 nucleotides align to TRBD2. Trimming at V came to 6 bases and at J to 5 bases, leaving 8 bases not matched to a gene. The CDR3 is made up of 14 amino acids. Germline assignment: CDR1 SGHRS and CDR2 YFSETQ.

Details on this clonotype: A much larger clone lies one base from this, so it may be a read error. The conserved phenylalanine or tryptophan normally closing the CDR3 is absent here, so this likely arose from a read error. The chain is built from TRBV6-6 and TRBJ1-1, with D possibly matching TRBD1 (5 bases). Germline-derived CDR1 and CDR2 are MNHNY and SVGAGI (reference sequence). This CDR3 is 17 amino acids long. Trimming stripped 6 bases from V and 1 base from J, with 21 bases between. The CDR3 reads CASSPQTALLPNTEAFL. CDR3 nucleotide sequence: TGTGCCAGCAGCCCCCAGACAGCCCTTCTACCGAACACTGAAGCTTTCCTT.

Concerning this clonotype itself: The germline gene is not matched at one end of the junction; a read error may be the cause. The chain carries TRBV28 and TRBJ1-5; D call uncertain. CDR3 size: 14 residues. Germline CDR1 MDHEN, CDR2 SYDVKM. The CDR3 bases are TGTGCCGGCAGTTTAGACACCTTAAATCAGCCCCAGCATTTT. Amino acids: CAGSLDTLNQPQHF.

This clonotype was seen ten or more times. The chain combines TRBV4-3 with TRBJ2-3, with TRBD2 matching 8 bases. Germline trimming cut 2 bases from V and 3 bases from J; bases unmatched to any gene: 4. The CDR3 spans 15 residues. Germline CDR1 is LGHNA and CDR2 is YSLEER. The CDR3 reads CASSQSGGRTDTQYF. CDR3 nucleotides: TGCGCCAGCAGCCAAAGCGGGGGTAGGACAGATACGCAGTATTTT.

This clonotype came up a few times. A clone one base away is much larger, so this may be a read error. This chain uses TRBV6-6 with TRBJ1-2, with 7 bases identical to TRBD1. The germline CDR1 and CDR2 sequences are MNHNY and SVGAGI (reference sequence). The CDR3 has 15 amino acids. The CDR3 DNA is TGTGCCAGCAGTCACTCCCCGACAGGGTTTGAAGGCTACACCTTC. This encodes CASSHSPTGFEGYTF.

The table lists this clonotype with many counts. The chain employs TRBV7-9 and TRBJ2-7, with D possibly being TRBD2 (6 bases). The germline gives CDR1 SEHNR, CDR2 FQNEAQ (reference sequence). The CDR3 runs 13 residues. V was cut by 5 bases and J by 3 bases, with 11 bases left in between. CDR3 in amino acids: CASSPSGRYEQYF. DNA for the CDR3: TGTGCCAGCAGCCCGAGCGGGCGCTACGAGCAGTACTTC.

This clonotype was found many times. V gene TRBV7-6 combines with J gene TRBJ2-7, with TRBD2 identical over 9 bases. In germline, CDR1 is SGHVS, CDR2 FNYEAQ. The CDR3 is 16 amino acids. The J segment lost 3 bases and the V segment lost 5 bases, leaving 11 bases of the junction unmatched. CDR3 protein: CASSPEGLAGDYEQYF. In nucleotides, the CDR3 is TGTGCCAGCAGCCCAGAGGGACTAGCCGGGGACTACGAGCAGTACTTC.